What follows is one T cell receptor beta chain and its context. The antigen is unknown. Libraries were made from TCR beta cDNA, and they carried unique molecular identifiers. TCRdb used MiXCR to reprocess the PCR reads, holding one entry per CDR3 protein. Of roughly 800,000 distinct CDR3 sequences in the sample, under 70% were seen once. Germline CDR1 SQVTM, CDR2 ANQGSEA. V dropped 4 bases and J dropped 4; count of bases not matched to a gene: 7. The CDR3 covers 14 residues. The record originates from a study of post-analysis software for immune sequencing data. Study as a whole: Multiple sclerosis in the patients followed relapsing-remitting, secondary progressive and progressive-relapsing courses. Findings and limits, study-wide: The study found significantly lower normalized Chao1 diversity in multiple sclerosis patients than in controls. Roughly 5 TRBV segments occurring more often in patients than controls included TRBV5-6, TRBV5-1 and TRBV20-1.

The source is a girl aged 10-17 years with multiple sclerosis. Sequenced: blood. This chain connects TRBV29-1 to TRBJ2-5; 9 nucleotides match TRBD2. The CDR3 sequence is CSVVGAGGGETQYF. The CDR3 coding sequence is TGCAGCGTTGTAGGAGCGGGGGGTGGAGAGACCCAGTACTTC.